This T cell receptor beta chain appears in the sequencing data of a study of blood T cell repertoires in COVID-19. Study overall: The analysed material was cDNA or gDNA that came from T cells, B-cell-depleted T cells, or PBMCs.

The V gene end was trimmed by 3 bases and the J gene end by 1 base; junction bases not matched to a gene: 4. The germline V gene encodes CDR1 LGHDT and CDR2 YNNKEL (reference sequence). The CDR3 length is 16 residues. Assay used: immunoSEQ multiplex PCR; TCRdb lists only in-frame clones, some missing. The table has about 190,000 clones, approximately 90% seen once; the top ten hold approximately 4%. The sequence came from a woman younger than 45 with acute or convalescent COVID-19. Specimen: peripheral blood. The chain uses TRBV3-1 (or the pseudogene TRBV3-2) and TRBJ2-3; 10 bases map to TRBD2. The CDR3 loop reads CASSHLAGGGTDTQYF. CDR3 sequence (DNA): TGTGCCAGCAGCCATTTAGCGGGAGGCGGCACAGATACGCAGTATTTT.